The 2 T cell receptor beta chains below were found in one sample sequenced in a study of blood T cell repertoires in COVID-19. Produced via immunoSEQ multiplex PCR; TCRdb's table is partial and in-frame only. The profile shows over 200,000 clones, approximately 90% of them singletons. The specimen was PBMCs or T cells enriched from blood (not recorded which). Every receptor here comes from a man between 18 and 29 years old who had recovered from COVID-19.

This rearrangement joins TRBV11-2 to TRBJ2-2; TRBD2 matches at 11 bases. CDR1 and CDR2 (germline): SGHAT, FQNNGV. Trimming at V came to 5 bases and at J to 6 bases, leaving 11 bases not matched to a gene. The CDR3 has 17 amino acids. This CDR3 is CASSARLAGRSPGELFF. For the CDR3, the DNA is TGTGCCAGCAGCGCCCGACTAGCGGGGAGAAGCCCCGGGGAGCTGTTTTTT.

The J gene is TRBJ1-5, the V gene TRBV10-3; D gene ambiguous. Trimming cost V 3 bases and J 3 bases, with 9 bases left between them. Germline V gives CDR1 ENHRY, CDR2 SYGVKD. The CDR3 is 14 residues long. The chain's CDR3 is CAISDPQINQPQHF. CDR3 DNA sequence: TGTGCCATCAGTGACCCCCAGATCAATCAGCCCCAGCATTTT.